This TCR beta chain was recovered during a study of blood T cell repertoires in COVID-19. Across the whole study: Acute and convalescent COVID-19 samples came from the United States, Italy and Spain. From T cells, B-cell-depleted T cells, or PBMCs came the material, which was cDNA or gDNA.

Here immunoSEQ multiplex PCR was the method, and the copy in TCRdb shows in-frame clones only, minus some. The sample holds over 200,000 clones, over 75% seen once. V trimming: 3 bases; J trimming: 7 bases; junction bases outside the gene matches: 4. The CDR3 covers 14 residues. CDR1 and CDR2 from the germline V gene are KGHDR and SFDVKD. This chain links TRBV24-1 with TRBJ1-5; 8 bases align to TRBD1. Source material: peripheral blood. The receptor comes from a human donor in a cohort sampled during active COVID-19. Here the CDR3 DNA reads TGTGCCACCAGTGATGGACAGGGACGGCAGCCCCAGCATTTT. Amino acids: CATSDGQGRQPQHF.